The sequence of this TCR beta chain was determined in a study of CD8+ T cells in alopecia areata. Study results and limitations: Within the top 100, expanded CD8+ clones significantly decreased with tofacitinib, as did scalp clonality.

This clone was counted between two and nine times. Its target is not known. In germline, CDR1 is SGHDT, CDR2 YYEEEE. The ends were cut back, 0 bases at V and 3 bases at J, with 9 bases in the middle. The CDR3 has 15 amino acids. Extraction of RNA preceded its reverse transcription into cDNA, which served as the sequencing template. Clones were sequenced by immunoSEQ multiplex PCR, and TCRdb holds only the in-frame ones, with some missing. The sample lists some 80,000 clones; 60% to 70% were seen once. Described treatment: oral pan-JAK inhibitor, 5-10 mg twice daily. The TCR originated in a human donor with alopecia areata. The material was CD8+ T cells sorted from blood, obtained at week 24, from a patient treated with tofacitinib. The genes are TRBV5-6 and TRBJ2-2; possible D gene TRBD1, 6 bases. This CDR3 reads CASSLDRVYTGELFF. The CDR3 bases are TGTGCCAGCAGCTTGGACAGGGTCTACACCGGGGAGCTGTTTTTT.